A single sample is the source of the 19 T cell receptor beta chains below, sequenced in a study of blood T cell repertoires in COVID-19. Assay used: immunoSEQ multiplex PCR; TCRdb lists only in-frame clones, some missing. Among about 110,000 clones listed, 71% were seen once. The sequenced sample consisted of peripheral blood. These receptors were obtained from a human donor with acute or convalescent COVID-19. The donor label of this sample is uncertain.

The chain joins TRBV11-2 to TRBJ2-1; 8 positions match TRBD2. The CDR3 runs 17 residues. CDR1 and CDR2 (germline): SGHAT, FQNNGV. Unmatched junction bases numbered 13, after V lost 1 base and J lost 8 bases. CDR3 protein: CASSLGLSGGAVYEQFF. CDR3 bases: TGTGCCAGCAGCTTAGGCCTCTCCGGGGGGGCGGTGTATGAGCAGTTCTTC.

This clone was recorded once. The V gene is TRBV24-1, the J gene TRBJ2-5; D is possibly TRBD1 (5 bases). V lost 9 bases to trimming and J lost 5 bases, with 21 bases between them. The CDR3 extends over 15 amino acids. CDR1 and CDR2 (germline): KGHDR, SFDVKD. As DNA, the CDR3 is TGTGCCACCGGGGCTGGTTTTGAGGATGGGGAGACCCAGTACTTC. Translated, it gives CATGAGFEDGETQYF.

The J gene is TRBJ1-3, the V gene TRBV28, with D perhaps matching TRBD1 (5 bases). The CDR3 is 15 residues long. Germline V gene sequence: CDR1 MDHEN, CDR2 SYDVKM. With 6 bases removed from V and 0 bases from J, the gap between germline ends came to 12 bases. CDR3 in DNA: TGTGCCAGCAGCCGTACAGGCAGCTCTGGAAACACCATATATTTT. It translates to CASSRTGSSGNTIYF.

The chain carries TRBV5-8 and TRBJ2-1; 12 bases line up with TRBD2. The CDR3 has 15 amino acids. The V and J ends lost 0 bases and 15 bases, in that order; junction bases with no gene match: 10. Germline values: CDR1 SGHTS, CDR2 YDEGEE. In nucleotides, the CDR3 is TGTGCCAGCAGCTTGGGGGCTAGCGGGGGGGCCGTCGGGTTCTTC. It encodes CASSLGASGGAVGFF. Full variable domain (outside the CDR3, taken from reference TRBV5-8 and TRBJ2-1): EAGVTQSPTHLIKTRGQQATLRCSPISGHTSVYWYQQALGLGLQFLLWYDEGEERNRGNFPPRFSGRQFPNYSSELNVNALELEDSALYLCASSLGASGGAVGFFGPGTRLTVL.

CDR3 DNA: TGCGCCAGCAGATTAGGACTAGCGGGGGGGCAAGAGACCCAGTACTTC. It encodes CASRLGLAGGQETQYF. This chain connects TRBV5-1 to TRBJ2-5; 15 nucleotides align to TRBD2. The trim removed 5 bases at V and 2 bases at J, leaving 4 bases unmatched. This CDR3 comprises 16 residues. CDR1 SGHRS and CDR2 YFSETQ come from the germline V gene.

This chain uses TRBV30 with TRBJ1-1, with 7 positions matching TRBD1. The CDR3 extends over 13 amino acids. The V gene's germline CDR1 is GTSNPN and CDR2 SVGIG (reference sequence). V trimming: 3 bases; J trimming: 4 bases; junction bases outside the gene matches: 5. CDR3 in amino acids: CAWRPTGSTEAFF. The CDR3, as DNA: TGTGCCTGGAGGCCGACAGGGAGCACTGAAGCTTTCTTT.

This chain joins TRBV6-1 and TRBJ2-1; maybe TRBD2 (6 bases). The CDR3 runs 16 residues. The V end lost 2 bases, the J end lost 0 bases, and 11 bases lay between the germline ends. The germline gives CDR1 MNHNS, CDR2 SASEGT. CDR3 DNA sequence: TGTGCCAGCAGTGAAAAACGGGGGAGCTCCTACAATGAGCAGTTCTTC. This translates into CASSEKRGSSYNEQFF.

The CDR3 DNA reads as TGTGCCAGCAGCAAAGAAGCGGGGGCTTCCTACGAGCAGTACGTC. Its translation is CASSKEAGASYEQYV. V usage is TRBV21-1 and J usage is TRBJ2-7; the D segment call TRBD2 is taken from the table without a DNA check. TRBV21-1 is an annotated pseudogene. This CDR3 is 15 amino acids long.

The chain combines TRBV3-1 (or the pseudogene TRBV3-2) with TRBJ1-1; TRBD1 matches 10 bases. V shed 4 bases and J 4 bases; nucleotides not matched to a gene: 6. The germline gives CDR1 LGHDT, CDR2 YNNKEL (reference sequence). The CDR3 loop spans 15 amino acids. The CDR3 region has the DNA TGTGCCAGCAGCCCGACAGGGGGCGGAAGCACTGAAGCTTTCTTT. The encoded protein is CASSPTGGGSTEAFF.

The rearrangement uses TRBV2 and TRBJ1-1; D gene uncertain. Looked up from germline, CDR1 is SNHLY and CDR2 is FYNNEI. This CDR3 region has 11 residues. With 11 bases removed from V and 0 bases from J, the gap between germline ends came to 7 bases. CDR3 DNA sequence: TGTGCCGGAGCGGTGAACACTGAAGCTTTCTTT. Amino acid sequence: CAGAVNTEAFF.

V usage is TRBV11-2 and J usage is TRBJ2-2, with TRBD2 identical over 13 bases. The CDR3 consists of 19 residues. V dropped 6 bases and J dropped 4; count of bases not matched to a gene: 14. Germline values: CDR1 SGHAT, CDR2 FQNNGV. The CDR3: CASSYPRWTSGGGTGELFF. DNA for the CDR3: TGTGCCAGCAGTTATCCCCGCTGGACTAGCGGGGGTGGCACCGGGGAGCTGTTTTTT.

CDR3 in DNA: TGTGCCAGCAGCTTACAGGGGGGCGGAACCTACGAGCAGTACGTC. Its translation is CASSLQGGGTYEQYV. The rearrangement links TRBV7-2 to TRBJ2-7, with a tentative D call TRBD1 (7 bases). The CDR3 consists of 15 residues. Trimming shortened V by 2 bases and J by 2 bases, and 13 bases separated the two germline ends. Germline V gene lookup returns CDR1 SGHTA and CDR2 FQGNSA.

This chain uses TRBV5-4 with TRBJ2-1, with 10 bases that match TRBD2. CDR3 length equals 15 residues. V was clipped by 5 bases and J by 6 bases; unmatched bases: 8. Germline values: CDR1 SGHNT, CDR2 YYREEE (reference sequence). This chain's CDR3 is CASSRAGGAGNEQFF. CDR3 in DNA: TGTGCCAGCAGTCGAGCGGGGGGGGCAGGCAATGAGCAGTTCTTC. Using reference TRBV5-4 and TRBJ2-1 for the parts outside the CDR3, the full variable domain is ETGVTQSPTHLIKTRGQQVTLRCSSQSGHNTVSWYQQALGQGPQFIFQYYREEENGRGNFPPRFSGLQFPNYSSELNVNALELDDSALYLCASSRAGGAGNEQFFGPGTRLTVL.

The sample holds a few counts of this clone. The chain recombines TRBV7-9 with TRBJ1-1; maybe TRBD1 (6 bases). CDR3 length: 14 amino acids. V dropped 4 bases and J dropped 5 bases, with 14 bases sitting between them. Germline V lookup: CDR1 SEHNR, CDR2 FQNEAQ (reference sequence). The CDR3 coding sequence is TGTGCCAGCAGCTCCGAGGGACATCGGACTGAAGCTTTCTTT. Its protein is CASSSEGHRTEAFF.

The rearrangement joins TRBV7-2 to TRBJ2-3; 11 nucleotides align to TRBD2. The germline V gene has CDR1 SGHTA and CDR2 FQGNSA. J gave up 5 bases and V 1 base, and 2 bases lay outside the gene matches. The CDR3 runs to 15 residues. The CDR3 reads CASSLEGTSGDTQYF. For the CDR3, the DNA is TGTGCCAGCAGCTTAGAGGGGACTAGCGGAGATACGCAGTATTTT.

The CDR3 DNA sequence: TGTGCCAGCAGCCCCCCCACAGGGTTTAACACTGAAGCTTTCTTT. Residues: CASSPPTGFNTEAFF. The rearrangement joins TRBV3-1 (or the pseudogene TRBV3-2) to TRBJ1-1; D may be TRBD1 (6 bases). CDR3 length equals 15 residues. The germline CDR1 and CDR2 sequences are LGHDT and YNNKEL (reference sequence). V was pared by 4 bases and J by 2 bases, with 14 bases between.

The J gene is TRBJ1-6, the V gene TRBV18; D not resolved. The V gene lost 2 bases and the J gene lost 10 bases, with 21 bases spanning the gap. This CDR3 has 17 residues. Per germline, CDR1 KGHSH and CDR2 LQKENI. The CDR3 is CASSPKSGRNFGSPLHF. DNA of the CDR3: TGTGCCAGCTCACCAAAGTCAGGCAGGAATTTTGGGTCACCCCTCCACTTT.

In nucleotides, the CDR3 is TGCGCCAGCAGCGAAAATACAGGGGATCAGCCCCAGCATTTT. Residues: CASSENTGDQPQHF. V and J are TRBV5-1 and TRBJ1-5, with 7 bases lining up with TRBD1. Germline V gives CDR1 SGHRS, CDR2 YFSETQ. The ends lost 4 bases at V and 5 bases at J; junction bases unmatched: 6. This CDR3 is built from 14 residues.

The V call is TRBV28, the J call TRBJ1-1; D unclear. V was cut by 1 base and J by 4 bases, with 4 bases left in between. This CDR3 region has 12 residues. Germline V gives CDR1 MDHEN, CDR2 SYDVKM. The CDR3 DNA reads TGTGCCAGCAGTTTATTCGGCACTGAAGCTTTCTTT. This sequence encodes CASSLFGTEAFF.